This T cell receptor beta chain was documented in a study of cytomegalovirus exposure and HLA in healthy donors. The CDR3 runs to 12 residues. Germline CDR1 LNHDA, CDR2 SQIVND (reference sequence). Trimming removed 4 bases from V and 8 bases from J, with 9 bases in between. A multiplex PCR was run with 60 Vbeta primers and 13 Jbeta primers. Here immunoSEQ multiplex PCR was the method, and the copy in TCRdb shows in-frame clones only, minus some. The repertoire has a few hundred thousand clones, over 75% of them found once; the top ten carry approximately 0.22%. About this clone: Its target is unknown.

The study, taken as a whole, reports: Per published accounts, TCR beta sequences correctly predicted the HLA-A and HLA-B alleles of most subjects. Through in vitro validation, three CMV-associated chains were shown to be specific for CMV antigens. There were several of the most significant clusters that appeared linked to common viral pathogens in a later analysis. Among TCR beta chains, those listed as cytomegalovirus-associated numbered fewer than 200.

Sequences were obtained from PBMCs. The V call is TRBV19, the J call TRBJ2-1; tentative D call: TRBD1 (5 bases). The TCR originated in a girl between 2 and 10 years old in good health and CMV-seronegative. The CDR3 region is CASSTGIDEQFF. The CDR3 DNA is TGTGCCAGTAGTACAGGGATTGATGAGCAGTTCTTC.